These 32 T cell receptor beta chains were all obtained from the same sample, sequenced in a study of shared clonotypes between healthy human individuals. Sequencing used immunoSEQ multiplex PCR; TCRdb keeps in-frame clones, though not all of them. The table includes fewer than 1 million clones, about 96% detected once. Naive CD8 cells lacked CD45RO, underwent positive selection for CCR7 and left out terminally differentiated effector memory CD45RA+ cells. The material sequenced was naive CD8+ T cells sorted from blood. These receptors came from a young man in good health.

This clone was observed once. V gene TRBV14 combines with J gene TRBJ1-1, with D perhaps matching TRBD1 (5 bases). The CDR3 consists of 16 residues. Germline CDR1 and CDR2: SGHDN and FVKESK. Trimming took off 0 bases at V and 1 base at J, with 12 bases between the two ends. CDR3 protein: CASSQDKTAQNTEAFF. CDR3 bases: TGTGCCAGCAGCCAAGATAAGACAGCCCAGAACACTGAAGCTTTCTTT.

The CDR3 DNA reads as TGTGCCAGCAGTTACTCGAAAGGGTTAGAGACCCAGTACTTC. Protein: CASSYSKGLETQYF. J is TRBJ2-5 and V is TRBV6-5; no definite D call. The CDR3 spans 14 residues. V lost 0 bases to trimming and J lost 4 bases, with 9 bases between them. Germline V gene lookup returns CDR1 MNHEY and CDR2 SVGAGI.

The CDR3 DNA is TGTGCCAGCAGCTTAGCGGCTAGCGCCGGTACGAACACCGGGGAGCTGTTTTTT. It translates to CASSLAASAGTNTGELFF. The V gene is TRBV7-6, the J gene TRBJ2-2; a weak D match, TRBD2 (6 bases). V lost 0 bases and J 0 bases, leaving 14 bases between the germline ends. Germline loops: CDR1 SGHVS, CDR2 FNYEAQ. The CDR3 totals 18 residues. Combining the CDR3 with reference TRBV7-6 and TRBJ2-2 gives the whole variable domain GAGVSQSPRYKVTKRGQDVALRCDPISGHVSLYWYRQALGQGPEFLTYFNYEAQQDKSGLPNDRFSAERPEGSISTLTIQRTEQRDSAMYRCASSLAASAGTNTGELFFGEGSRLTVL.

The J gene is TRBJ2-1, the V gene TRBV7-3; D may be TRBD1 or TRBD2 (5 bases each). The CDR3 runs to 12 residues. V was clipped by 6 bases and J by 11 bases, with 14 bases between them. Germline V gene sequence: CDR1 SGHTA, CDR2 FQGTGA. In nucleotides, the CDR3 is TGTGCCAGCAGACCATCTGGGGGAAAGCAGTTCTTC. Amino acids: CASRPSGGKQFF. The full variable domain, with the rest looked up from reference TRBV7-3 and TRBJ2-1, is GAGVSQTPSNKVTEKGKYVELRCDPISGHTALYWYRQSLGQGPEFLIYFQGTGAADDSGLPNDRFFAVRPEGSVSTLKIQRTERGDSAVYLCASRPSGGKQFFGPGTRLTVL.

The CDR3, as DNA: TGTGCCAGCAGTGTGGGGCTAACCAAGGAGTGGCTCGAGCAGTACTTC. Residues: CASSVGLTKEWLEQYF. The gene calls are TRBV6-1 and TRBJ2-7; tentatively, D is TRBD1 (5 bases). This CDR3 has 16 residues. Germline V gene lookup returns CDR1 MNHNS and CDR2 SASEGT. Trimming took 4 bases from V and 6 from J, leaving 22 bases between them.

The chain combines TRBV9 with TRBJ2-1; the D gene is possibly TRBD2 (6 bases). The V gene lost 0 bases and the J gene lost 2 bases, with 15 bases spanning the gap. Germline V lookup: CDR1 SGDLS, CDR2 YYNGEE. The CDR3 runs to 17 residues. The CDR3 here is CASSVVEGGIPYNEQFF. The CDR3 DNA follows: TGTGCCAGCAGCGTAGTGGAAGGCGGGATCCCCTACAATGAGCAGTTCTTC.

The chain carries TRBV29-1 and TRBJ2-7, with 9 bases fitting TRBD1. After removal of 4 bases from V and 1 base from J, the junction contained 5 bases not matched to a gene. Per germline, CDR1 SQVTM and CDR2 ANQGSEA. The CDR3 is 14 amino acids. The CDR3 nucleotides read TGCAGCGTTGGGGGACAGGGAGAGTCCTACGAGCAGTACTTC. Its protein product is CSVGGQGESYEQYF.

This clone appeared a single time. This chain joins TRBV7-8 and TRBJ2-5; 13 bases match TRBD2. Unmatched junction bases numbered 5, after V lost 6 bases and J lost 1 base. The CDR3 has 16 residues. CDR1 and CDR2 from the germline V gene are SGHVS and FQNEAQ. DNA for the CDR3: TGTGCCAGCAGTCCGACTAGCGGGAGGTCCCAAGAGACCCAGTACTTC. It codes for CASSPTSGRSQETQYF.

The chain employs TRBV13 and TRBJ2-2, with D perhaps matching TRBD1 (6 bases). Germline assignment: CDR1 PRHDT and CDR2 FYEKMQ (reference sequence). This CDR3 has 17 residues. Trimming removed 1 base at V and 1 base at J, with 13 bases between. Here the CDR3 DNA reads TGTGCCAGCAGCTTAGTATTTGGGGGCCGGAACACCGGGGAGCTGTTTTTT. This sequence encodes CASSLVFGGRNTGELFF.

In its sample, this clone was seen a few times. The genes are TRBV9 and TRBJ2-7; the D gene is possibly TRBD2 (6 bases). Trimming stripped 4 bases from V and 7 bases from J, with 15 bases between. Germline V gene data show CDR1 as SGDLS and CDR2 as YYNGEE. The CDR3 covers 13 residues. This chain's CDR3 is CASSSGGLGEQYF. The DNA of the CDR3 is TGTGCCAGCAGCTCCGGGGGTTTGGGGGAGCAGTACTTC.

The CDR3 nucleotides are TGTGCCAGCAGCTTATGGGGGCTTGACACAGATACGCAGTATTTT. Encoded protein: CASSLWGLDTDTQYF. The chain links TRBV5-5 to TRBJ2-3, with D possibly matching TRBD1 (6 bases). V was clipped by 2 bases and J by 2 bases, with 12 bases between them. CDR3 length: 15 amino acids. The germline gives CDR1 SGHKS, CDR2 YYEKEE (reference sequence).

The chain links TRBV4-1 to TRBJ2-3; D possibly corresponds to TRBD2 (6 bases). The CDR3 runs to 14 residues. V shed 1 base and J shed 6 bases, with 11 bases lying between them. CDR1 is MGHRA, CDR2 YSYEKL, per germline. The CDR3 sequence is CASSQAGAADTQYF. The CDR3 region has the DNA TGCGCCAGCAGCCAAGCGGGAGCGGCGGATACGCAGTATTTT.

This chain joins TRBV5-1 and TRBJ2-7; D unresolved. V shed 0 bases and J shed 4 bases, with 17 bases lying between them. The germline V gene encodes CDR1 SGHRS and CDR2 YFSETQ. This CDR3 is built from 16 residues. The CDR3 is CASSLGRPGASYEQYF. In DNA form, the CDR3 reads TGCGCCAGCAGCTTGGGCAGGCCAGGAGCATCTTACGAGCAGTACTTC.

The CDR3 DNA sequence: TGTGCCAGCAGCGTCACGACTAGCGGCCGCACAGATACGCAGTATTTT. This translates into CASSVTTSGRTDTQYF. V gene TRBV9 combines with J gene TRBJ2-3, with 9 nucleotides matching TRBD2. The CDR3 is 16 amino acids. Germline assignment: CDR1 SGDLS and CDR2 YYNGEE. The V and J ends lost 2 bases and 1 base, in that order; junction bases with no gene match: 5. Combining the CDR3 with reference TRBV9 and TRBJ2-3 gives the whole variable domain DSGVTQTPKHLITATGQRVTLRCSPRSGDLSVYWYQQSLDQGLQFLIQYYNGEERAKGNILERFSAQQFPDLHSELNLSSLELGDSALYFCASSVTTSGRTDTQYFGPGTRLTVL.

As for this clone: The same CDR3 also results from other DNA sequences found in this sample. J is TRBJ2-5 and V is TRBV11-2; D is perhaps TRBD2 (5 bases). The CDR3 is 13 residues long. Germline assignment: CDR1 SGHAT and CDR2 FQNNGV. V was clipped by 1 base and J by 5 bases, with 8 bases between them. Here the CDR3 DNA reads TGTGCCAGCAGCTTAGGGCCGGGGGAGACCCAGTACTTC. It encodes CASSLGPGETQYF.

The chain couples TRBV29-1 to TRBJ2-7; the match to TRBD1 covers 7 bases. J lost 3 bases, V lost 6 bases, and 8 bases had no gene match. The germline CDR1 and CDR2 sequences are SQVTM and ANQGSEA. The CDR3 length is 13 residues. The CDR3 region is CSVRTGPNYEQYF. CDR3 DNA: TGCAGCGTAAGGACAGGACCTAACTACGAGCAGTACTTC.

The genes are TRBV9 and TRBJ1-1; tentative D call: TRBD1 (5 bases). The V end lost 0 bases, the J end lost 1 base, and 10 bases lay between the germline ends. The CDR3 is made up of 15 amino acids. Germline CDR1 reads SGDLS; CDR2 reads YYNGEE. CDR3 nucleotide sequence: TGTGCCAGCAGCGTAGAGTCAGGGAAGAACACTGAAGCTTTCTTT. Protein: CASSVESGKNTEAFF.

The chain couples TRBV9 to TRBJ2-7, with D perhaps matching TRBD1 (6 bases). Germline V gene data show CDR1 as SGDLS and CDR2 as YYNGEE. V was cut by 4 bases and J by 0 bases, with 17 bases left in between. The CDR3 extends over 16 amino acids. CDR3 sequence: CASSQGRFSSSYEQYF. CDR3 bases: TGTGCCAGCAGCCAGGGGCGGTTCTCGAGCTCCTACGAGCAGTACTTC.

This clone was detected only once. The CDR3 sequence: CASEPGFGQGEKTQYF. CDR3 DNA sequence: TGTGCCAGCGAGCCGGGATTTGGACAGGGAGAAAAGACCCAGTACTTC. The V and J genes are TRBV27 and TRBJ2-5; the match to TRBD1 covers 8 bases. Trimming took 8 bases from V and 6 from J; bases not matched to a gene: 17. Germline V gene lookup returns CDR1 MNHEY and CDR2 SMNVEV (reference sequence). This CDR3 contains 16 residues.

Concerning this clone: The sample has other DNA sequences that encode this CDR3 too. The gene calls are TRBV27 and TRBJ2-7; TRBD2 agrees at 9 bases. The germline gives CDR1 MNHEY, CDR2 SMNVEV (reference sequence). V shed 2 bases and J 4 bases; nucleotides not matched to a gene: 3. CDR3 length equals 14 residues. As DNA, the CDR3 is TGTGCCAGCAGTTTAGCGGGAGGGCCTTACGAGCAGTACTTC. Its protein product is CASSLAGGPYEQYF.

The V call is TRBV10-2, the J call TRBJ2-7; D is possibly TRBD2 (6 bases). Germline-derived CDR1 and CDR2 are WSHSY and SAAADI. This CDR3 has 15 amino acids. V lost 3 bases, J lost 5 bases, and 17 bases lay in between. CDR3 sequence: CASSDGWQEGNEQYF. The DNA for the CDR3 is TGCGCCAGCAGTGATGGGTGGCAGGAGGGCAACGAGCAGTACTTC.

J is TRBJ1-5 and V is TRBV11-2, with D perhaps matching TRBD1 (5 bases). The germline V gene encodes CDR1 SGHAT and CDR2 FQNNGV. There are 18 residues in the CDR3. V lost 0 bases and J lost 0, with 15 bases in between. CDR3: CASSLDSWGGNSNQPQHF. The CDR3 coding sequence is TGTGCCAGCAGCTTAGACTCGTGGGGCGGGAATAGCAATCAGCCCCAGCATTTT.

J is TRBJ2-5 and V is TRBV18; 7 nucleotides line up with TRBD1. The V gene end was trimmed by 3 bases and the J gene end by 2 bases; junction bases not matched to a gene: 3. Germline CDR1 reads KGHSH; CDR2 reads LQKENI. The CDR3 length is 14 residues. The CDR3 DNA reads as TGTGCCAGCTCACCGAGGGACAGACAAGAGACCCAGTACTTC. Translating it yields CASSPRDRQETQYF. Complete variable domain (other parts from reference TRBV18 and TRBJ2-5): NAGVMQNPRHLVRRRGQEARLRCSPMKGHSHVYWYRQLPEEGLKFMVYLQKENIIDESGMPKERFSAEFPKEGPSILRIQQVVRGDSAAYFCASSPRDRQETQYFGPGTRLLVL.

This chain joins TRBV5-1 and TRBJ1-2; D not certain. Germline CDR1 reads SGHRS; CDR2 reads YFSETQ. V was cut by 4 bases and J by 7 bases, with 17 bases left in between. This CDR3 is built from 14 residues. The CDR3 DNA is TGCGCCAGCAGCCGACCGGACGGTCGGCCTGGCTACACCTTC. Translation gives CASSRPDGRPGYTF.

CDR3 residues: CASRTGANVLTF. Here the CDR3 DNA reads TGTGCCAGCAGGACTGGGGCCAACGTCCTGACTTTC. This chain links TRBV25-1 with TRBJ2-6, with D hard to call. The CDR3 is made up of 12 amino acids. Germline CDR1 MGHDK, CDR2 SYGVNS. Trimming stripped 6 bases from V and 2 bases from J, with 2 bases between.

The chain couples TRBV14 to TRBJ2-1; 7 positions match TRBD2. This CDR3 region has 17 residues. Germline V gives CDR1 SGHDN, CDR2 FVKESK. V was clipped by 4 bases and J by 4 bases; unmatched bases: 13. The chain's CDR3 is CASSLGLGRLAYNEQFF. The CDR3 DNA follows: TGTGCCAGCAGCCTAGGACTAGGGAGGTTGGCATACAATGAGCAGTTCTTC.

The chain uses TRBV5-6 and TRBJ1-5; D remains ambiguous. Trimming removed 2 bases at V and 7 bases at J, with 13 bases between. The CDR3 runs 14 residues. Germline loops: CDR1 SGHDT, CDR2 YYEEEE. CDR3 sequence: CASSLRSLRQPQHF. In DNA, the CDR3 is TGTGCCAGCAGCTTACGATCTCTGAGGCAGCCCCAGCATTTT.

The rearrangement uses TRBV15 and TRBJ2-5; 9 bases map to TRBD2. CDR1 is LNHNV and CDR2 is YYDKDF in the germline V gene (reference sequence). The CDR3 runs 15 residues. J gave up 5 bases and V 8 bases, and 12 bases lay outside the gene matches. The CDR3 region has the DNA TGTGCCACCGGGGCAAGTCTAGCGGGATCGGAGACCCAGTACTTC. Residues: CATGASLAGSETQYF.

This sequence joins TRBV10-2 and TRBJ2-1; D is unresolved. Germline-derived CDR1 and CDR2 are WSHSY and SAAADI. V lost 10 bases and J lost 5, with 27 bases in between. The CDR3 runs 17 residues. CDR3 amino acids: CATSPPLTFSEDNEQFF. CDR3 sequence (DNA): TGCGCCACGAGTCCACCCCTGACCTTTAGTGAGGACAATGAGCAGTTCTTC.

The rearrangement uses TRBV11-2 and TRBJ1-2; D is unresolved. The CDR3 extends over 13 amino acids. The germline V gene encodes CDR1 SGHAT and CDR2 FQNNGV. V shed 7 bases and J shed 3 bases, with 12 bases lying between them. CDR3 region: CASNQLRHYGYTF. DNA for the CDR3: TGTGCCAGCAATCAACTTCGACACTATGGCTACACCTTC.

This chain links TRBV28 with TRBJ2-7; 9 bases align to TRBD2. The CDR3 runs 16 residues. Trimming at V came to 6 bases and at J to 2 bases, leaving 11 bases not matched to a gene. The germline gives CDR1 MDHEN, CDR2 SYDVKM. CDR3 region: CASSETLLAGTYEQYF. CDR3 nucleotide sequence: TGTGCCAGCAGCGAAACTCTCCTAGCGGGGACCTACGAGCAGTACTTC. Full variable domain (outside the CDR3, taken from reference TRBV28 and TRBJ2-7): DVKVTQSSRYLVKRTGEKVFLECVQDMDHENMFWYRQDPGLGLRLIYFSYDVKMKEKGDIPEGYSVSREKKERFSLILESASTNQTSMYLCASSETLLAGTYEQYFGPGTRLTVT.

V gene TRBV9 combines with J gene TRBJ1-1; D unresolved. Germline V CDR1 and CDR2: SGDLS, YYNGEE. V lost 1 base and J 1 base, leaving 11 bases between the germline ends. This CDR3 contains 15 residues. CDR3 nucleotide sequence: TGTGCCAGCAGCGTAACGTCCTTGAGGAACACTGAAGCTTTCTTT. This codes for CASSVTSLRNTEAFF.